This record concerns one T cell receptor beta chain sequence. What it recognizes is unknown. The data were taken from a study of shared clonotypes between healthy human individuals. Across the whole study: Each donor's CD8 memory used one plate, CD8 naive two, each CD4 subset three.

Overall study results and limits: All-four-donor shared clonotypes had higher generation probabilities than non-shared clonotypes did. The rarefaction results pointed to incomplete sorted-subset sequencing despite large depth. Researchers found naive subsets generally carried larger estimated richness than memory subsets.

TCRdb's table, derived via immunoSEQ multiplex PCR, lists solely in-frame clones and lacks some. Of under 80,000 clones detected, under 65% appear once; the ten largest clones hold around 50%. This CDR3 contains 17 residues. V dropped 1 base and J dropped 0 bases, with 14 bases sitting between them. Germline assignment: CDR1 SEHNR and CDR2 FQNEAQ (reference sequence). The chain carries TRBV7-9 and TRBJ2-3; D possibly corresponds to TRBD2 (6 bases). The sequenced sample was memory CD8+ T cells sorted from blood. Subset meaning: CD45RO+ cells pooled with CCR7-negative TemRA cells. This sequence was found in a man younger than 45 in good health. CDR3 coding DNA: TGTGCCAGCAGCTTAGAGCTCGGGAGAACTAGCACAGATACGCAGTATTTT. This sequence encodes CASSLELGRTSTDTQYF.